This passage covers 23 T cell receptor beta chains from one sample sequenced in a study of blood T cell repertoires in COVID-19. The assay was immunoSEQ multiplex PCR, and TCRdb's table has in-frame clones only and misses some. The data hold around 370,000 clones, with more than 75% observed a single time. The sample consisted of peripheral blood. Receptor source: a woman between 45 and 65 years old with COVID-19, enrolled during active disease.

This clone was found once. This rearrangement joins TRBV4-1 to TRBJ2-1; 9 nucleotides line up with TRBD2. This CDR3 region has 15 residues. In germline, CDR1 is MGHRA, CDR2 YSYEKL. V shed 1 base and J 4 bases; nucleotides not matched to a gene: 2. The CDR3 spells CASSQASGVYNEQFF. The CDR3 coding sequence is TGCGCCAGCAGCCAAGCTAGCGGGGTATACAATGAGCAGTTCTTC.

Many counts were recorded for this clone. This chain joins TRBV2 and TRBJ2-1; tentatively, D is TRBD2 (5 bases). This CDR3 comprises 13 residues. Germline values: CDR1 SNHLY, CDR2 FYNNEI. V gave up 11 bases and J gave up 6 bases, with 17 bases separating them. CDR3 DNA sequence: TGTGCCCGAGAGGGAGAGGTAGGCAATGAGCAGTTCTTC. Residues: CAREGEVGNEQFF.

J is TRBJ1-2 and V is TRBV18, with no clear D. CDR1 and CDR2 (germline): KGHSH, LQKENI. The CDR3 loop spans 13 amino acids. Trimming pared 3 bases from V and 7 bases from J, leaving 12 bases between. CDR3: CASSPTEVVGYTF. CDR3 bases: TGTGCCAGCTCACCGACCGAGGTGGTTGGCTACACCTTC.

The chain carries TRBV4-1 and TRBJ1-2; TRBD1 aligns across 9 bases. Trimming removed 5 bases from V and 3 bases from J; junction bases left unmatched: 16. Germline-derived CDR1 and CDR2 are MGHRA and YSYEKL. This CDR3 comprises 18 residues. The CDR3 DNA sequence: TGCGCCAGCAGCTTACAGCTGGGACAGGGTAGGGTGTACTATGGCTACACCTTC. Translating it yields CASSLQLGQGRVYYGYTF.

V is TRBV18 and J is TRBJ2-3; 9 positions agree with TRBD1. The ends lost 1 base at V and 2 bases at J; junction bases unmatched: 7. Per the germline V gene, CDR1 is KGHSH and CDR2 is LQKENI. This CDR3 comprises 17 residues. This CDR3 reads CASSPLRTGVFTDTQYF. CDR3 bases: TGTGCCAGCTCACCACTCAGGACAGGGGTATTCACAGATACGCAGTATTTT.

The chain uses TRBV6-4 and TRBJ1-5, with D perhaps TRBD1 (5 bases). Per germline, CDR1 MRHNA and CDR2 SNTAGT. Trimming pared 4 bases from V and 4 bases from J, leaving 8 bases between. The CDR3 has 13 residues. The CDR3 DNA is TGTGCCAGCAGTGCCCAGGGTAATCAGCCCCAGCATTTT. Translation gives CASSAQGNQPQHF.

This chain connects TRBV18 to TRBJ1-3; D call uncertain. Trimming pared 2 bases from V and 2 bases from J, leaving 7 bases between. The germline V gene encodes CDR1 KGHSH and CDR2 LQKENI. This CDR3 comprises 14 residues. The CDR3, as DNA: TGTGCCAGCTCACCAGTAGAGACTGGAAACACCATATATTTT. Protein: CASSPVETGNTIYF.

V is TRBV6-4 and J is TRBJ2-2; TRBD1 is a possible D gene (6 bases). Germline V gene sequence: CDR1 MRHNA, CDR2 SNTAGT. V shed 6 bases and J shed 1 base, with 12 bases lying between them. This CDR3 region has 15 residues. In nucleotides, the CDR3 is TGTGCCAGCAGCAGGACAGCGCAGAACACCGGGGAGCTGTTTTTT. Translation gives CASSRTAQNTGELFF.

The rearrangement joins TRBV28 to TRBJ2-2; 9 nucleotides agree with TRBD1. This CDR3 comprises 16 residues. Trimming removed 5 bases from V and 1 base from J; junction bases left unmatched: 5. Germline values: CDR1 MDHEN, CDR2 SYDVKM. The CDR3 protein is CASSLPGQGNTGELFF. CDR3 DNA sequence: TGTGCCAGCAGTCTTCCGGGACAGGGGAACACCGGGGAGCTGTTTTTT.

The rearrangement uses TRBV6-5 and TRBJ2-1; 8 bases match TRBD2. Germline-derived CDR1 and CDR2 are MNHEY and SVGAGI. J lost 8 bases, V lost 10 bases, and 13 bases had no gene match. This CDR3 is built from 14 residues. The CDR3: CATTAREGLYEQFF. CDR3 coding DNA: TGTGCCACCACAGCCCGGGAGGGCCTTTATGAGCAGTTCTTC.

This clone was seen once. The rearrangement uses TRBV18 and TRBJ2-1, with D possibly TRBD1 on 6 matching bases. V lost 3 bases, J lost 5 bases, and 14 bases lay in between. Germline assignment: CDR1 KGHSH and CDR2 LQKENI. There are 15 residues in the CDR3. The CDR3 sequence: CASSPTGFLDNEQFF. The CDR3 bases are TGTGCCAGCTCACCCACAGGGTTCTTGGACAATGAGCAGTTCTTC.

This clone turned up a few times. V and J are TRBV7-2 and TRBJ2-3; 10 positions agree with TRBD2. The ends lost 5 bases at V and 3 bases at J; junction bases unmatched: 8. The germline V gene has CDR1 SGHTA and CDR2 FQGNSA. The CDR3 loop spans 16 amino acids. CDR3 DNA: TGTGCCAGCAGCCCTACGATAGCGGGAGGAACAGATACGCAGTATTTT. Its protein product is CASSPTIAGGTDTQYF.

The CDR3 loop is CASSPAPTGTGVNGYTF. The CDR3 DNA follows: TGCGCCAGCAGCCCCGCTCCGACCGGGACAGGGGTGAATGGCTACACCTTC. The V and J genes are TRBV4-3 and TRBJ1-2; TRBD1 matches at 10 bases. This CDR3 comprises 17 residues. From germline, CDR1 is LGHNA and CDR2 YSLEER. Germline trimming cut 4 bases from V and 6 bases from J; bases unmatched to any gene: 14.

This chain joins TRBV25-1 and TRBJ1-1; 11 positions match TRBD1. The CDR3 extends over 15 amino acids. From germline, CDR1 is MGHDK and CDR2 SYGVNS. The V gene end was trimmed by 0 bases and the J gene end by 11 bases; junction bases not matched to a gene: 8. CDR3 nucleotides: TGTGCCAGCAGTGAATATATATTGGGACAGGGGGGTGCTTTCTTT. This codes for CASSEYILGQGGAFF. Combining the CDR3 with reference TRBV25-1 and TRBJ1-1 gives the whole variable domain EADIYQTPRYLVIGTGKKITLECSQTMGHDKMYWYQQDPGMELHLIHYSYGVNSTEKGDLSSESTVSRIRTEHFPLTLESARPSHTSQYLCASSEYILGQGGAFFGQGTRLTVV.

The chain uses TRBV4-3 and TRBJ2-3; 13 positions match TRBD2. CDR3 length equals 19 residues. The V gene end was trimmed by 0 bases and the J gene end by 5 bases; junction bases not matched to a gene: 11. Germline V gives CDR1 LGHNA, CDR2 YSLEER. CDR3 nucleotide sequence: TGCGCCAGCAGCCAAGATCTCCCTACTAGCGGGAGGGAGTTAGATACGCAGTATTTT. Translated: CASSQDLPTSGRELDTQYF.

The CDR3 spells CASSIGSGPMNTEAFF. CDR3 in DNA: TGTGCCAGTAGTATAGGTTCAGGCCCGATGAACACTGAAGCTTTCTTT. The V call is TRBV19, the J call TRBJ1-1; no clear D. Trimming left V 1 base short and J 0 bases short, with 12 bases between. Germline assignment: CDR1 LNHDA and CDR2 SQIVND (reference sequence). The CDR3 length is 16 residues.

The chain has TRBV18 and TRBJ2-3; tentative D call: TRBD1 (6 bases). V dropped 4 bases and J dropped 2 bases, with 10 bases sitting between them. From germline, CDR1 is KGHSH and CDR2 LQKENI. This CDR3 has 14 amino acids. For the CDR3, the DNA is TGTGCCAGCTCACTACACAGGGACACAGATACGCAGTATTTT. Translation gives CASSLHRDTDTQYF.

This chain links TRBV5-6 with TRBJ1-1, with D possibly TRBD1 on 5 matching bases. Germline V gene data show CDR1 as SGHDT and CDR2 as YYEEEE. V was shortened by 3 bases and J by 7 bases, with 13 bases between the two germline ends. This CDR3 is built from 13 residues. For the CDR3, the DNA is TGTGCCAGCAGCTCCCTGGGACTCGGTGAAGCTTTCTTT. Protein: CASSSLGLGEAFF.

The genes are TRBV29-1 and TRBJ2-1; a weak D match, TRBD2 (6 bases). The CDR3 sequence is 17 residues long. Trimming removed 7 bases from V and 0 bases from J, with 22 bases in between. Per the germline V gene, CDR1 is SQVTM and CDR2 is ANQGSEA. CDR3 sequence: CSAYVAFGSGSYNEQFF. The CDR3 bases are TGCAGCGCATATGTGGCGTTCGGGAGCGGCTCCTACAATGAGCAGTTCTTC.

The rearrangement links TRBV3-1 (or the pseudogene TRBV3-2) to TRBJ2-7; D gene unclear. The germline CDR1 and CDR2 sequences are LGHDT and YNNKEL (reference sequence). The V gene lost 4 bases and the J gene lost 4 bases, with 11 bases spanning the gap. The CDR3 totals 13 residues. In nucleotides, the CDR3 is TGTGCCAGCAGCCCACCCACGGTTTACGAGCAGTACTTC. Protein product: CASSPPTVYEQYF.

CDR3 residues: CSARPEVGYTF. The CDR3 DNA reads as TGCAGTGCGCGCCCGGAGGTAGGCTACACCTTC. This chain links TRBV20-1 with TRBJ1-2, with D hard to call. V was cut by 6 bases and J by 8 bases, with 13 bases left in between. Germline CDR1 DFQATT, CDR2 SNEGSKA (reference sequence). The CDR3 extends over 11 amino acids.

CDR3 region: CASSFTGLARNYGYTF. In DNA, the CDR3 is TGTGCCAGCAGCTTTACAGGGTTAGCCCGAAACTATGGCTACACCTTC. The rearrangement joins TRBV7-9 to TRBJ1-2; the D gene is possibly TRBD1 (6 bases). Trimming removed 3 bases from V and 2 bases from J, with 16 bases in between. CDR3 length: 16 amino acids. Germline CDR1 reads SEHNR; CDR2 reads FQNEAQ (reference sequence).

This clone was found once. The chain has TRBV29-1 and TRBJ2-1; 7 positions match TRBD2. Losses at the gene ends were 2 bases for V and 4 bases for J; bases not matched to a gene: 11. Germline CDR1 and CDR2: SQVTM and ANQGSEA. There are 16 residues in the CDR3. Here the CDR3 reads CSVEIGTGGTYNEQFF. CDR3 nucleotide sequence: TGCAGCGTTGAAATAGGGACGGGAGGTACATACAATGAGCAGTTCTTC.